The 29 T cell receptor beta chains below all came from one sample that was sequenced in a study of PD-L1 blockade in urothelial cancer (dated by TCRdb to about 2017). Taken with the paper, the label for time point translates to: peripheral blood 6 weeks after treatment start. The library was obtained by the immunoSEQ multiplex PCR assay. TCRdb provides this immuneACCESS table in a form limited to in-frame rearrangements. Some clones are lacking; in checked studies, under half of them reflect an unresolved V gene, and why the rest are absent is not known. This sample has 100,000 to 150,000 clones in its table, and roughly 83% of those were observed once. About 2.4% of the sample rests with the top ten. Sequenced material: PBMCs, taken around atezolizumab (anti-PD-L1) treatment. Source of these receptors: a man aged 45-65 years with urothelial cancer.

The rearrangement joins TRBV5-6 to TRBJ2-5; 9 nucleotides match TRBD1. With 4 bases clipped from V and 4 bases from J, the junction kept 11 bases outside the gene matches. This CDR3 region has 16 residues. CDR1 SGHDT and CDR2 YYEEEE come from the germline V gene. CDR3 amino acids: CASSGRGQGGIETQYF. The CDR3 DNA reads TGTGCCAGCAGCGGGCGGGGACAGGGAGGTATAGAGACCCAGTACTTC.

V is TRBV5-4 and J is TRBJ1-2, with 7 positions matching TRBD1. This CDR3 contains 13 residues. From germline, CDR1 is SGHNT and CDR2 YYREEE (reference sequence). V shed 1 base, J shed 8 bases, and the junction held 5 bases outside the gene matches. The DNA for the CDR3 is TGTGCCAGCAGCTTGTGGCAGGGGGGAGGCTACACCTTC. Its protein product is CASSLWQGGGYTF.

V is TRBV27 and J is TRBJ1-2; 9 bases line up with TRBD1. The trim removed 5 bases at V and 4 bases at J, leaving 5 bases unmatched. This CDR3 region has 14 residues. Germline assignment: CDR1 MNHEY and CDR2 SMNVEV (reference sequence). The CDR3 nucleotides are TGTGCCAGCAGTCCACAGGGGGCGATCTATGGCTACACCTTC. Protein: CASSPQGAIYGYTF.

The chain recombines TRBV18 with TRBJ1-2; 12 nucleotides match TRBD1. CDR3 length: 14 residues. The trim removed 3 bases at V and 7 bases at J, leaving 3 bases unmatched. Germline V CDR1 and CDR2: KGHSH, LQKENI. CDR3 region: CASSPRDRGPGYTF. Written as DNA, the CDR3 is TGTGCCAGCTCACCGCGGGACAGGGGGCCTGGCTACACCTTC. The whole variable domain, remainder taken from reference TRBV18 and TRBJ1-2, is NAGVMQNPRHLVRRRGQEARLRCSPMKGHSHVYWYRQLPEEGLKFMVYLQKENIIDESGMPKERFSAEFPKEGPSILRIQQVVRGDSAAYFCASSPRDRGPGYTFGSGTRLTVV.

J is TRBJ2-5 and V is TRBV5-6, with 10 bases that match TRBD2. With 4 bases clipped from V and 4 bases from J, the junction kept 10 bases outside the gene matches. The CDR3 has 16 amino acids. Germline assignment: CDR1 SGHDT and CDR2 YYEEEE. The CDR3: CASSDGLSGRVETQYF. Written as DNA, the CDR3 is TGTGCCAGCAGCGACGGACTAAGCGGGAGGGTAGAGACCCAGTACTTC. The complete variable domain, with remaining parts taken from reference TRBV5-6 and TRBJ2-5, reads DAGVTQSPTHLIKTRGQQVTLRCSPKSGHDTVSWYQQALGQGPQFIFQYYEEEERQRGNFPDRFSGHQFPNYSSELNVNALLLGDSALYLCASSDGLSGRVETQYFGPGTRLLVL.

The chain recombines TRBV4-2 with TRBJ2-7; TRBD2 matches 8 bases. Germline V lookup: CDR1 LGHNA, CDR2 YNFKEQ. The length of the CDR3 is 17 residues. Losses at the gene ends were 1 base for V and 2 bases for J; bases not matched to a gene: 10. CDR3 DNA sequence: TGTGCCAGCAGCCAAGCCGGACCTAGCGGGTTTGCCTACGAGCAGTACTTC. Translation: CASSQAGPSGFAYEQYF.

J is TRBJ1-1 and V is TRBV6-6; tentatively, D is TRBD1 (5 bases). Per germline, CDR1 MNHNY and CDR2 SVGAGI (reference sequence). The CDR3 covers 14 residues. Trimming removed 6 bases from V and 1 base from J, with 12 bases in between. The CDR3 sequence is CASRQDTTNTEAFF. CDR3 coding DNA: TGTGCCAGCAGACAGGACACCACGAACACTGAAGCTTTCTTT.

Details on this clone: Distinct nucleotide sequences in the sample also encode this CDR3. V usage is TRBV6-5 and J usage is TRBJ2-7; 9 bases fit TRBD1. Germline lookup yields CDR1 MNHEY and CDR2 SVGAGI. The V and J ends lost 0 bases and 4 bases, in that order; junction bases with no gene match: 4. This CDR3 contains 15 residues. Written as DNA, the CDR3 is TGTGCCAGCAGTTACTCGGGACAGGGTGCATACGAGCAGTACTTC. As protein: CASSYSGQGAYEQYF.

The chain carries TRBV15 and TRBJ2-1; 14 bases match TRBD2. Germline V gene data show CDR1 as LNHNV and CDR2 as YYDKDF (reference sequence). The ends lost 5 bases at V and 9 bases at J; junction bases unmatched: 6. This CDR3 is built from 15 residues. The CDR3 protein is CATSPGTSGSFEQFF. CDR3 DNA: TGTGCCACCAGCCCCGGGACTAGCGGGAGCTTTGAGCAGTTCTTC.

The V call is TRBV7-2, the J call TRBJ2-7, with TRBD2 matching 13 bases. V shed 6 bases and J 4 bases; nucleotides not matched to a gene: 6. The germline CDR1 and CDR2 sequences are SGHTA and FQGNSA. The CDR3 covers 15 residues. The CDR3 loop is CASSSRTSGRYEQYF. Here the CDR3 DNA reads TGTGCCAGCAGTTCTAGGACTAGCGGGAGATACGAGCAGTACTTC.

In DNA form, the CDR3 reads TGTGCCAGCAGCGTAGAAAGTGGGCATGAGCAGTTCTTC. Its protein product is CASSVESGHEQFF. This chain links TRBV9 with TRBJ2-1; D unresolved. The CDR3 sequence is 13 residues long. Trimming shortened V by 0 bases and J by 8 bases, and 9 bases separated the two germline ends. CDR1 SGDLS and CDR2 YYNGEE come from the germline V gene.

CDR3 sequence (DNA): TGTGCCAGCAGGAGACAGGGGTTTGGCTACACCTTC. Its translation is CASRRQGFGYTF. This chain uses TRBV2 with TRBJ1-2; 8 nucleotides line up with TRBD1. CDR3 length: 12 residues. CDR1 SNHLY and CDR2 FYNNEI come from the germline V gene. J was trimmed by 7 bases and V by 6 bases; bases with no gene match: 4.

The V gene is TRBV30, the J gene TRBJ1-1, with D perhaps matching TRBD1 (6 bases). The CDR3 has 15 amino acids. V lost 3 bases to trimming and J lost 3 bases, with 17 bases between them. Germline CDR1 and CDR2: GTSNPN and SVGIG (reference sequence). In nucleotides, the CDR3 is TGTGCCTGGAGACCATACCAGGGGCACCACACTGAAGCTTTCTTT. Its protein is CAWRPYQGHHTEAFF.

The chain links TRBV29-1 to TRBJ2-2; no reliable D call. The CDR3 is 13 residues long. V was shortened by 4 bases and J by 1 base, with 7 bases between the two germline ends. Germline loops: CDR1 SQVTM, CDR2 ANQGSEA. The CDR3: CSVVGRNTGELFF. DNA of the CDR3: TGCAGCGTTGTTGGCAGGAACACCGGGGAGCTGTTTTTT.

This chain uses TRBV27 with TRBJ1-1; a possible D gene is TRBD1 (5 bases). The germline gives CDR1 MNHEY, CDR2 SMNVEV (reference sequence). V lost 9 bases and J 0 bases, leaving 14 bases between the germline ends. This CDR3 contains 14 residues. CDR3 residues: CASRGLGMNTEAFF. The DNA for the CDR3 is TGTGCCAGTAGGGGACTTGGTATGAACACTGAAGCTTTCTTT.

The V gene is TRBV28, the J gene TRBJ2-1, with D tentatively TRBD2 (6 bases). The CDR3 spans 15 residues. Germline V gene data show CDR1 as MDHEN and CDR2 as SYDVKM. The V gene lost 2 bases and the J gene lost 3 bases, with 11 bases spanning the gap. For the CDR3, the DNA is TGTGCCAGCAGTTTAGCGGGACGTGGCTACAATGAGCAGTTCTTC. Its translation is CASSLAGRGYNEQFF.

This clone showed up just once. The rearrangement links TRBV30 to TRBJ2-1, with 8 bases lining up with TRBD2. The germline V gene has CDR1 GTSNPN and CDR2 SVGIG (reference sequence). The CDR3 is made up of 13 amino acids. Trimming cost V 5 bases and J 10 bases; bases outside gene matches: 10. Here the CDR3 reads CAWGGLVGGEQFF. In nucleotides, the CDR3 is TGTGCCTGGGGGGGACTAGTTGGGGGCGAGCAGTTCTTC. The entire variable domain, with the rest obtained from reference TRBV30 and TRBJ2-1, is as follows: SQTIHQWPATLVQPVGSPLSLECTVEGTSNPNLYWYRQAAGRGLQLLFYSVGIGQISSEVPQNLSASRPQDRQFILSSKKLLLSDSGFYLCAWGGLVGGEQFFGPGTRLTVL.

This clone was detected a few times. V gene TRBV10-3 combines with J gene TRBJ1-6; no clear D. Trimming left V 1 base short and J 7 bases short, with 8 bases between. The CDR3 sequence is 14 residues long. CDR1 is ENHRY and CDR2 is SYGVKD in the germline V gene. CDR3 in amino acids: CAISEWAENSPLHF. CDR3 DNA sequence: TGTGCCATCAGTGAGTGGGCAGAAAATTCACCCCTCCACTTT.

The rearrangement uses TRBV5-6 and TRBJ2-5; possibly TRBD2 for D (6 bases). The CDR3 extends over 16 amino acids. CDR1 and CDR2 from the germline V gene are SGHDT and YYEEEE. V was cut by 5 bases and J by 5 bases, with 22 bases left in between. The CDR3 DNA is TGTGCCAGCAGAGGTGGACTACCCCCTTTGGACGAGACCCAGTACTTC. Protein product: CASRGGLPPLDETQYF.

Turning to this clone: At the DNA level, this CDR3 is encoded by other sequences in the same sample as well. The genes are TRBV6-1 and TRBJ1-5; D may be TRBD1 (6 bases). Trimming took 5 bases from V and 3 from J, leaving 14 bases between them. The CDR3 has 15 residues. Looked up from germline, CDR1 is MNHNS and CDR2 is SASEGT. The DNA for the CDR3 is TGTGCCAGCAGTTCGGGGGGCGGCTCCAATCAGCCCCAGCATTTT. Translated: CASSSGGGSNQPQHF.

This chain connects TRBV7-9 to TRBJ2-2, with D perhaps TRBD1 (6 bases). The CDR3 runs 15 residues. Germline V gene data show CDR1 as SEHNR and CDR2 as FQNEAQ (reference sequence). V was pared by 3 bases and J by 4 bases, with 12 bases between. This CDR3 is CASSLSGASTGELFF. The DNA for the CDR3 is TGTGCCAGCAGCTTGTCAGGGGCGAGCACCGGGGAGCTGTTTTTT. The entire variable domain, with the rest obtained from reference TRBV7-9 and TRBJ2-2, is as follows: DTGVSQNPRHKITKRGQNVTFRCDPISEHNRLYWYRQTLGQGPEFLTYFQNEAQLEKSRLLSDRFSAERPKGSFSTLEIQRTEQGDSAMYLCASSLSGASTGELFFGEGSRLTVL.

The V and J genes are TRBV19 and TRBJ2-1; 7 bases match TRBD1. The germline CDR1 and CDR2 sequences are LNHDA and SQIVND (reference sequence). The CDR3 runs to 16 residues. V trimming: 4 bases; J trimming: 5 bases; junction bases outside the gene matches: 11. The CDR3 is CASSTVNRDRNNEQFF. The CDR3 DNA reads TGTGCCAGTAGTACAGTAAACCGGGACAGAAACAATGAGCAGTTCTTC.

V is TRBV7-3 and J is TRBJ2-7; 7 nucleotides match TRBD2. CDR1 SGHTA and CDR2 FQGTGA come from the germline V gene. This CDR3 contains 15 residues. V lost 2 bases to trimming and J lost 7 bases; unmatched junction nucleotides: 11. The CDR3 sequence is CASSLSVAGVGEQYF. CDR3 in DNA: TGTGCCAGCAGCTTATCGGTCGCGGGAGTGGGGGAGCAGTACTTC.

The chain has TRBV7-3 and TRBJ2-3, with D possibly TRBD1 on 5 matching bases. CDR1 is SGHTA and CDR2 is FQGTGA in the germline V gene. This CDR3 is built from 13 residues. The ends were cut back, 5 bases at V and 3 bases at J, with 9 bases in the middle. In DNA, the CDR3 is TGTGCCAGCAGCCCGCAGGGAACAGATACGCAGTATTTT. Amino acids: CASSPQGTDTQYF.

This clone was recorded only once. The chain recombines TRBV7-2 with TRBJ2-7; possibly TRBD2 for D (5 bases). The germline gives CDR1 SGHTA, CDR2 FQGNSA. V was trimmed by 0 bases and J by 7 bases, leaving 19 bases between them. The CDR3 contains 16 residues. In DNA form, the CDR3 reads TGTGCCAGCAGCTTAGCCCGGACTTACCTCGGATGGGAGCAGTACTTC. Its protein product is CASSLARTYLGWEQYF.

The chain joins TRBV27 to TRBJ2-2; 9 bases are shared with TRBD1. Germline-derived CDR1 and CDR2 are MNHEY and SMNVEV (reference sequence). The ends lost 8 bases at V and 7 bases at J; junction bases unmatched: 8. CDR3 length equals 14 residues. The CDR3 coding sequence is TGTGCCAGCCTACCCGGGACAGGGATCGGGGAGCTGTTTTTT. Amino acid sequence: CASLPGTGIGELFF.

V usage is TRBV28 and J usage is TRBJ1-6, with 8 bases lining up with TRBD1. Germline V gene sequence: CDR1 MDHEN, CDR2 SYDVKM. The CDR3 consists of 15 residues. V was clipped by 6 bases and J by 8 bases; unmatched bases: 9. DNA for the CDR3: TGTGCCAGCAGCCAAACGACAGGGGCACATTCACCCCTCCACTTT. Protein sequence: CASSQTTGAHSPLHF.

The chain has TRBV21-1 and TRBJ1-1; the table's D call, TRBD1, has no DNA check behind it. TRBV21-1 is a pseudogene segment. There are 18 residues in the CDR3. Here the CDR3 reads CASSARPGEGQANTEAFF. CDR3 DNA: TGTGCCAGCAGCGCGCGCCCGGGGGAGGGACAGGCAAACACTGAAGCTTTCTTT.

V and J are TRBV28 and TRBJ2-2; no reliable D call. CDR1 is MDHEN and CDR2 is SYDVKM in the germline V gene. The CDR3 length is 14 residues. V was pared by 6 bases and J by 6 bases, with 14 bases between. The DNA for the CDR3 is TGTGCCAGCAGGGAAAGACCTCGGGCCGGGGAGCTGTTTTTT. Its translation: CASRERPRAGELFF.